A selection of T cell receptor beta chains follows, all from one sample in a study of siplizumab effects on memory and regulatory T cells. This table comes from immunoSEQ multiplex PCR, and its TCRdb copy is limited to in-frame clones, with some not included. The sample has 70,000 or so clones, about 89% seen once. The material sequenced was CD8+ T cells sorted from blood. The receptors come from a human donor in good health. Both conserved end residues are trimmed from each CDR3.

CDR3 length,V gene,J gene,CDR3 protein
10,TRBV6-5,TRBJ1-1,ASSYSSPEAF
10,TRBV2,TRBJ1-2,ASSDTYGENT
14,TRBV5-6,TRBJ2-1,ASSLRFGQNSDEQF
15,TRBV27,TRBJ2-3,ASSLQSSAYYTDTQY
12,TRBV11-2,TRBJ2-3,ASSQGIGVDTQY
11,TRBV6-5,TRBJ2-7,ASKTRRNYEQY
15,TRBV6-4,TRBJ2-2,ASSPLGAERGTGELF
11,TRBV27,TRBJ2-7,ASSLGLPTEQY
11,TRBV7-2,TRBJ2-2,ASSVGTPGELF
17,TRBV2,TRBJ1-3,ASSEVSWGGEISGNTIY
12,TRBV19,TRBJ2-1,ASSGGISYNEQF
14,TRBV27,TRBJ2-1,ASSSLALAGGVEQF
11,TRBV14,TRBJ2-1,ASSLGLDFEQF
10,TRBV27,TRBJ2-3,ASSLGRDTQY
13,TRBV7-6,TRBJ2-6,ASSVGVAGANVLT
11,TRBV7-7,TRBJ2-7,ASSNRIGYEQY
17,TRBV7-8,TRBJ2-2,ASSLLLAGSITNTGELF
11,TRBV6-6,TRBJ1-3,ASGPGPGNTIY
13,TRBV7-9,TRBJ1-1,ASSPQQGPSSEAF
12,TRBV7-9,TRBJ2-2,ASLRELPTGELF
13,TRBV14,TRBJ2-4,ASSQSLQGADIQY
11,TRBV5-4,TRBJ1-1,ASRGGTPAEAF
10,TRBV12-5,TRBJ1-3,ASRDRGNTIY
11,TRBV6-5,TRBJ2-1,ASTGRNYNEQF
10,TRBV7-9,TRBJ1-1,ASSQGGTEAF
13,TRBV6-1,TRBJ2-3,ASSELAGGPDTQY
14,TRBV4-1,TRBJ2-1,ASSQERAGARNEQF
10,TRBV27,TRBJ2-7,ASRGNPYEQY
12,TRBV7-9,TRBJ2-7,ASSLQGRVYEQY
12,TRBV9,TRBJ2-5,ASSVGAGKETQY
13,TRBV27,TRBJ1-5,ASSFQAYGNQPQH
14,TRBV6-5,TRBJ2-7,ASSYSVAGPSDEQY
9,TRBV20-1,TRBJ1-1,SAKRVTEAF
12,TRBV6-5,TRBJ1-1,ASSFMSSNTEAF
13,TRBV7-3,TRBJ1-2,ASSLSGVSPYGYT
11,TRBV6-5,TRBJ2-7,ASSKDDRAEQY
12,TRBV7-9,TRBJ2-7,ASSTPGQKYEQY
9,TRBV7-9,TRBJ2-7,ASSLAGEQY
13,TRBV7-9,TRBJ1-1,ASSFGDTLNTEAF
11,TRBV15,TRBJ1-1,ATSSDRDTEAF
15,TRBV5-4,TRBJ1-2,ASSLDMGLMSLYGYT
12,TRBV7-9,TRBJ2-5,ASSSDLAQETQY
13,TRBV4-2,TRBJ2-6,ASSPDPSGANVLT